This T cell receptor beta chain was identified during a study of cytomegalovirus exposure and HLA in healthy donors. General study findings and limits: TCR beta sequences reportedly predicted most subjects' HLA-A and HLA-B alleles accurately. As was reported, the classifier diagnosed cytomegalovirus status with high specificity and sensitivity.

On this clone itself: The antigen is undetermined.

Germline V lookup: CDR1 SGHRS, CDR2 YFSETQ. Trimming took 0 bases from V and 2 from J, leaving 13 bases between them. This CDR3 has 16 residues. The primer mix had 60 Vbeta and 13 Jbeta primers. Measured with immunoSEQ multiplex PCR; TCRdb has only the in-frame clones, and not every one. The sample holds 140,000 to 150,000 clones, approximately 80% seen once. Samples came from healthy bone marrow donors. The chain joins TRBV5-1 to TRBJ2-3; a weak D match, TRBD1 (5 bases). The sequence was collected from a male donor in good health and CMV-seronegative. Sequenced material: PBMCs. CDR3 loop: CASSLDGQGFTDTQYF. Written as DNA, the CDR3 is TGCGCCAGCAGCTTGGACGGGCAGGGATTCACAGATACGCAGTATTTT.